The T cell receptor beta chain described here comes from a study of cytomegalovirus exposure and HLA in healthy donors. At the level of the study: Most genotyped donors, around 78% of fewer than 400, had Caucasian-associated genetic ancestry.

Study findings and constraints: Cytomegalovirus association was listed for around 180 TCR beta chains. Sequencing had likely introduced a cluster of highly shared sequence variants as an artifact.

The CDR3 spans 15 residues. Between the trimmed V and J ends, which lost 1 base and 2 bases, there was a span of 11 bases. CDR1 is LGHNA and CDR2 is YSLEER in the germline V gene. As for the donors, each was a healthy bone marrow donor. Comment on this clone: The antigen is undetermined.

In the PCR, 60 Vbeta and 13 Jbeta primers were used. Clones were read by immunoSEQ multiplex PCR, and TCRdb kept only the in-frame ones, dropping some. Among a few hundred thousand clones listed, roughly 79% were seen once. V usage is TRBV4-3 and J usage is TRBJ2-5; weak D call: TRBD2 (6 bases). This sequence was found in a man aged 18 to 30 in good health and CMV-seronegative. The sample comprised PBMCs. The CDR3 DNA sequence: TGCGCCAGCAGCCAAGGCGTGGGAGGACAAGAGACCCAGTACTTC. Its protein is CASSQGVGGQETQYF.